One and the same sample provided the 8 T cell receptor beta chains below, sequenced in a study of T cell responses to AZD1222 COVID-19 vaccine. The data were produced by immunoSEQ multiplex PCR, yet TCRdb's version contains in-frame clones alone and is incomplete. Among 85,000 or so clones, approximately 86% were seen once, and the ten largest hold about 6%. This material consisted of peripheral blood, taken 28 days after the second AZD1222 dose. The receptors derive from an adult who received the AZD1222 COVID-19 vaccine.

The rearrangement uses TRBV10-1 and TRBJ2-1; D is unclear. The V end lost 2 bases, the J end lost 8 bases, and 16 bases lay between the germline ends. Germline CDR1 and CDR2: WNHNN and SYGVQD (reference sequence). The CDR3 contains 15 residues. The CDR3 coding sequence is TGCGCCAGCAGTGAGGCCAACCCTGATACCGATGAGCAGTTCTTC. The encoded protein is CASSEANPDTDEQFF.

The rearrangement uses TRBV5-4 and TRBJ1-2, with TRBD1 matching 7 bases. V trimming: 3 bases; J trimming: 1 base; junction bases outside the gene matches: 3. CDR1 and CDR2 from the germline V gene are SGHNT and YYREEE (reference sequence). This CDR3 is built from 14 residues. Written as DNA, the CDR3 is TGTGCCAGCAGCTCTCGGGACAGTAACTATGGCTACACCTTC. This codes for CASSSRDSNYGYTF.

This chain connects TRBV5-4 to TRBJ1-2, with 11 positions matching TRBD1. J lost 8 bases, V lost 0 bases, and 6 bases had no gene match. Looked up from germline, CDR1 is SGHNT and CDR2 is YYREEE (reference sequence). This CDR3 comprises 15 residues. CDR3 protein: CASSLGGQGARGYTF. The DNA for the CDR3 is TGTGCCAGCAGCTTGGGAGGACAGGGGGCGCGAGGCTACACCTTC. Variable domain in full (rest from reference TRBV5-4 and TRBJ1-2): ETGVTQSPTHLIKTRGQQVTLRCSSQSGHNTVSWYQQALGQGPQFIFQYYREEENGRGNFPPRFSGLQFPNYSSELNVNALELDDSALYLCASSLGGQGARGYTFGSGTRLTVV.

The rearrangement joins TRBV28 to TRBJ1-2, with D uncertain. The CDR3 is 12 residues long. CDR1 MDHEN and CDR2 SYDVKM come from the germline V gene. Trimming pared 7 bases from V and 3 bases from J, leaving 9 bases between. DNA of the CDR3: TGTGCCAGCAAACAGACGGACTATGGCTACACCTTC. Protein sequence: CASKQTDYGYTF.

The sample holds a few counts of this clone. This chain's CDR3 is CAWSVGGGSGEQYF. In nucleotides, the CDR3 is TGTGCCTGGAGTGTGGGGGGAGGATCGGGCGAGCAGTACTTC. The V gene is TRBV30, the J gene TRBJ2-7, with D possibly being TRBD2 (6 bases). Trimming shortened V by 0 bases and J by 6 bases, and 15 bases separated the two germline ends. The CDR3 spans 14 residues. CDR1 GTSNPN and CDR2 SVGIG come from the germline V gene (reference sequence).

This clone was recorded once. The chain combines TRBV11-2 with TRBJ2-7, with a tentative D call TRBD2 (6 bases). V lost 5 bases and J 6 bases, leaving 11 bases between the germline ends. This CDR3 spans 12 amino acids. The germline V gene has CDR1 SGHAT and CDR2 FQNNGV. The CDR3 loop reads CASSLAGGEQYF. CDR3 nucleotide sequence: TGTGCCAGCAGCCTCGCCGGGGGCGAGCAGTACTTC.

About this clone: The same CDR3 can be traced to other DNA sequences in this sample. The V gene is TRBV30, the J gene TRBJ1-5, with TRBD1 identical over 7 bases. The CDR3 runs to 13 residues. J was trimmed by 4 bases and V by 0 bases; bases with no gene match: 0. Germline V lookup: CDR1 GTSNPN, CDR2 SVGIG (reference sequence). The CDR3 spells CAWSVQGNQPQHF. As DNA, the CDR3 is TGTGCCTGGAGTGTACAGGGGAATCAGCCCCAGCATTTT.

The rearrangement links TRBV6-5 to TRBJ2-3; the D call may be TRBD1 or TRBD2 (5 bases each). With 9 bases removed from V and 2 bases from J, the gap between germline ends came to 15 bases. Germline V gene sequence: CDR1 MNHEY, CDR2 SVGAGI. The CDR3 totals 14 residues. The CDR3 spells CARWGLGVTDTQYF. The DNA of the CDR3 is TGTGCCAGGTGGGGGTTAGGGGTCACAGATACGCAGTATTTT.